This T cell receptor beta chain stems from a study of blood T cell repertoires in COVID-19. This clone has only one observation. This table comes from immunoSEQ multiplex PCR, and its TCRdb copy is limited to in-frame clones, with some not included. Of more than 350,000 clones listed, 85% to 90% are singletons. The germline gives CDR1 MDHEN, CDR2 SYDVKM. CDR3 length: 14 residues. The J segment lost 4 bases and the V segment lost 6 bases, leaving 4 bases of the junction unmatched. Participant-reported clinical history was the basis for cohort assignment. What was sequenced was PBMCs or T cells enriched from blood (not recorded which). The clonotype was recovered from a woman aged 45-60 years who had recovered from COVID-19. The V and J genes are TRBV28 and TRBJ2-2, with 8 bases matching TRBD1. The CDR3 DNA sequence: TGTGCCAGCAGAGCAGGGGGCATCACCGGGGAGCTGTTTTTT. Translating it yields CASRAGGITGELFF.